This TCR beta chain is from a study of neoadjuvant anti-PD-1 for oral cavity cancer (TCRdb year 2021). In the study overall: Before undergoing curative-intent surgical resection, most patients got three to four biweekly nivolumab doses at 3 mg/kg. Patients who did not progress were given a fourth nivolumab dose at about day 43 and had definitive surgical resection on days 50-56. Under RECIST 1.1, patients with complete response, partial response or stable disease were classed as responders, and patients with progression were classed as non-responders. A 33% response rate was observed in the parent correlative cohort, in which over nine patients were included. Overall results and qualifications from the work: TCR analyses included only a few patients per response group, and the authors called for larger cohorts for validation. After neoadjuvant nivolumab, non-responders showed significantly higher T cell clonality (Gini index) in PBMCs than responders did. Higher pretreatment blood TCRbeta clonality and lower post-treatment tumor TCRbeta clonality were correlated with higher pretreatment blood Treg/Th17 ratios.

Notes on this clone: Its antigen is not yet known. Base qualities are not provided; no much larger clone lies one nucleotide away.

V and J are truncated by 7 bases and 2 bases respectively, leaving an intervening sequence of 18 bases. The CDR3 spans 15 residues, from the cysteine through the phenylalanine. Kept here is only the CDR3 DNA, which spans 45 bases and is read in frame from base 1. CDR1 and CDR2 are drawn from the germline V gene: MNHNS, SASEGT. This sample's time point label indicates: after neoadjuvant nivolumab, at surgical resection. Patients were newly diagnosed with stage II-IVA oral cavity squamous cell carcinoma and had received no prior systemic or radiation treatment. The cohort was made up of patients with locally advanced, HPV-negative oral cavity squamous cell carcinoma. No culture maintenance or expansion was done, as the peripheral blood mononuclear cells went straight to analysis. The samples were obtained from a longitudinal correlative study of a single-arm phase II trial testing neoadjuvant nivolumab in oral cavity squamous cell carcinoma. Subject-matched pre- and post-treatment PBMCs and tumors from three responders and three non-responders underwent genomic DNA-based TCRbeta sequencing. Peripheral blood mononuclear cells were drawn once before nivolumab treatment and a second time after treatment, when surgery took place. The Maxwell RSC DNA from Cells kit was used to isolate genomic DNA from PBMCs.

For deep sequencing, PBMC libraries mostly used around 0.45 ug of input genomic DNA, with six replicates for each sample. Following the manufacturer's instructions, the team built TCRbeta libraries using the immunoSEQ hsTCRbeta kit. The finished libraries were brought together in one pool at around 3.1 nM, which was then read using an Illumina NovaSeq 6000 S4 flow cell. The authors processed their data as follows. Raw data preprocessing and quality control were performed with the immunoSEQ Analyzer. The analysis was restricted to productive rearrangements, with each unique CDR3 amino acid sequence defining a clonotype. Using the R package tcR, the researchers computed the Gini-Simpson index as their estimate of repertoire clonality. Student's t test was used to compare Gini indices, while Pearson correlation assessed associations with tumor size change. TCRdb stores this immuneACCESS table with in-frame sequences only. Part of the clones is absent; in the studies checked, under half of the shortfall reflects unresolved V genes, and no reason is known for the rest. The DNA gave D and trimming, while V, J and clone size come from that table. Here the sample has more than 13,000 clones; roughly 71% occur a single time. The ten largest clones represent 2.2% of the sample.

The sequence came from a person aged 40 to 85 with oral cavity squamous cell carcinoma. The chain is assembled from TRBV6-1 and TRBJ2-7; no confident D gene assignment can be made. This sample comprised PBMCs, obtained after nivolumab (anti-PD-1) treatment. The nucleotides are TGTGCCAGCACCGAGCATCTCCAAATGGCCTACGAGCAGTACTTC. Its protein is CASTEHLQMAYEQYF.